These T cell receptor beta chains were read from a single sample in a study of blood T cell repertoires in COVID-19. Profiled with immunoSEQ multiplex PCR; TCRdb holds only in-frame clones, not every one. The sample has some 200,000 clones, approximately 87% seen once. Sequences were obtained from peripheral blood. Receptors were obtained from a woman aged 70-85 years with COVID-19, enrolled during active disease. Each CDR3 is given with its conserved first and last residue. A D gene is named only where the DNA matches it firmly. Rows may omit the clone size; those that give it use once, few, many or a size class.

clone size	D gene	J gene	CDR3 length	V gene	CDR3 DNA	CDR3 protein
once	TRBD2	TRBJ2-7	16	TRBV7-3	TGTGCCAGGGGCATCTCGGTTGGGACTAGCGTCTACGAGCAGTACTTC	CARGISVGTSVYEQYF
-	-	TRBJ1-1	12	TRBV30	TGTGCCTCAAAGGGTAGGGGAACTGAAGCTTTCTTT	CASKGRGTEAFF
-	-	TRBJ2-1	14	TRBV5-5	TGTGCCAGCAGCTTGGCGCCCAGGGGTTACGAGCAGTTCTTC	CASSLAPRGYEQFF
-	-	TRBJ1-5	16	TRBV21-1	TGTGCCAGCTACAGCCGGGACAGGGTTTATCAGAGGGCCCAGCATTTT	CASYSRDRVYQRAQHF
-	TRBD1	TRBJ1-4	15	TRBV18	TGTGCCAGCTCACCACAAGGGACAGGGGTAGAAAAACTGTTTTTT	CASSPQGTGVEKLFF
-	-	TRBJ2-5	13	TRBV18	TGTGCCAGCTCTCGAGATAGCCAAGAGACCCAGTACTTC	CASSRDSQETQYF
-	TRBD1	TRBJ2-5	16	TRBV5-1	TGCGCCAGCAGCGGGTTAGGACAGGGGGCAAAGGAGACCCAGTACTTC	CASSGLGQGAKETQYF
-	TRBD1	TRBJ2-2	15	TRBV5-4	TGTGCCAGCAGCTTGGGGACAGGGCTTACCGGGGAGCTGTTTTTT	CASSLGTGLTGELFF
-	TRBD1	TRBJ1-1	16	TRBV5-1	TGCGCCAGCAGCTTCGCGTACACAGGGGGCGTCACTGAAGCTTTCTTT	CASSFAYTGGVTEAFF
-	TRBD1	TRBJ1-1	13	TRBV5-1	TGCGCCAGCAACCCGACAGGGTTTACTGAAGCTTTCTTT	CASNPTGFTEAFF
-	TRBD2	TRBJ2-7	13	TRBV6-6	TGTGCCAGCAGTTTCGGACTAGCCGACGAGCAGTACTTC	CASSFGLADEQYF
once	TRBD1	TRBJ1-1	15	TRBV19	TGTGCCAGTAGAACAGAAGGACAGGGGAGCTCTGAAGCTTTCTTT	CASRTEGQGSSEAFF
-	TRBD1	TRBJ1-2	14	TRBV6-5	TGTGCCAGCAGTTCCCTGGACAGGGGAGCTGGCTACACCTTC	CASSSLDRGAGYTF
once	TRBD2	TRBJ2-2	15	TRBV9	TGTGCCAGCAGCGGGTCAGGGAGGGTGCCCGGGGAGCTGTTTTTT	CASSGSGRVPGELFF
-	TRBD2	TRBJ2-2	14	TRBV2	TGTGCCAGCAGACTAGCGGTTAACACCGGGGAGCTGTTTTTT	CASRLAVNTGELFF
-	-	TRBJ2-1	14	TRBV10-3	TGTGCCATTCTCGATAGTAGTCTGTCAAATGAGCAGTTCTTC	CAILDSSLSNEQFF
-	-	TRBJ1-1	13	TRBV2	TGTGCCAGAACGAAATTCGAGGGCACTGAAGCTTTCTTT	CARTKFEGTEAFF
few	TRBD1	TRBJ2-1	14	TRBV3-1/TRBV3-2	TGTGCCAGCAGCCTATGGACAGGATACAATGAGCAGTTCTTC	CASSLWTGYNEQFF
few	-	TRBJ1-1	14	TRBV5-1	TGCGCCAGCAATTTCGGACAACCAGGCGGGGAAGGTTTCTTT	CASNFGQPGGEGFF
few	-	TRBJ1-3	13	TRBV7-6	TGTGCCAGCAGCTCCGGACAGGGAAACACCATATATTTT	CASSSGQGNTIYF
-	-	TRBJ2-1	14	TRBV11-2	TGTGCCAGCAGCTTAGTACGGGATCGGAGTGAGCAGTTCTTC	CASSLVRDRSEQFF
-	-	TRBJ2-7	16	TRBV15	TGTGCCACCAGCAGAGATTACGAGGCAGCTTCTTACGAGCAGTACTTC	CATSRDYEAASYEQYF
-	-	TRBJ2-4	15	TRBV5-1	TGCGCCAGCAGCTTGGTGGGCGGAGGGGAAAACATTCAGTACTTC	CASSLVGGGENIQYF
-	TRBD2	TRBJ2-3	16	TRBV5-4	TGTGCCAGCAGCTTGAATGCGGGAGTTGGCACAGATACGCAGTATTTT	CASSLNAGVGTDTQYF
-	TRBD2	TRBJ2-7	20	TRBV27	TGTGCCAGCAGTCGTAACCCTCCCGGGACTAGCGGCGGGGAGGCCTACGAGCAGTACTTC	CASSRNPPGTSGGEAYEQYF
-	-	TRBJ2-2	13	TRBV9	TGTGCCAGCACCCTAGTTAGCACCGGGGAGCTGTTTTTT	CASTLVSTGELFF
few	TRBD1	TRBJ2-7	16	TRBV6-1	TGTGCCAGCAGTGAAGAAGGACAGGGGATTCTTTACGAGCAGTACTTC	CASSEEGQGILYEQYF
-	-	TRBJ2-7	19	TRBV3-1/TRBV3-2	TGTGCCAGCAGCAAAACCGGGGGACCAGAAAACCCTACGTCTGTGGAGCAGTACTTC	CASSKTGGPENPTSVEQYF
-	-	TRBJ2-1	15	TRBV10-3	TGTGCCATCAGTCCGGACTACTCTAGTTACAATGAGCAGTTCTTC	CAISPDYSSYNEQFF
-	TRBD2	TRBJ2-1	15	TRBV2	TGTGCCTTTCGGACTAGCGGCTCTTTGGGCGATGAGCAGTTCTTC	CAFRTSGSLGDEQFF
-	TRBD1	TRBJ1-5	15	TRBV30	TGTGCCTGGAGTGGGACAGGAACCCTTTCATTGCCCCAGCATTTT	CAWSGTGTLSLPQHF
few	-	TRBJ1-5	14	TRBV6-2/TRBV6-3	TGTGCCAGCAGTTACCTCGGTGGCAATCAGCCCCAGCATTTT	CASSYLGGNQPQHF
once	TRBD1	TRBJ1-1	15	TRBV6-6	TGTGCCAGCAGACTCCCCGGGACAGGGACCAATGAAGCTTTCTTT	CASRLPGTGTNEAFF
few	-	TRBJ1-5	12	TRBV19	TGTGCCAGTAAAAACCCGGGTCAGCCCCAGCATTTT	CASKNPGQPQHF
-	TRBD1	TRBJ1-3	17	TRBV15	TGTGCCACCAGCAGATCTACCGGGGACAGCACTGGAAACACCATATATTTT	CATSRSTGDSTGNTIYF
few	-	TRBJ1-2	17	TRBV19	TGTGCCAGTAGTATCAGGCCGAGAAGTGGGCAGAACTATGGCTACACCTTC	CASSIRPRSGQNYGYTF
-	-	TRBJ1-6	17	TRBV20-1	TGCAGTGCTAGTCTTGCAGGGCAGGGCTCCTATAATTCACCCCTCCACTTT	CSASLAGQGSYNSPLHF
-	-	TRBJ2-3	15	TRBV7-9	TGTGCCAGCAGCTTAGTAGGGGTCCTCACAGATACGCAGTATTTT	CASSLVGVLTDTQYF
-	-	TRBJ1-6	14	TRBV5-1	TGCGCCAGCAGCGTCTACCCGGCGGGTTCACCCCTCCACTTT	CASSVYPAGSPLHF
-	-	TRBJ2-3	20	TRBV7-6	TGTGCCAGCAGCTTAGAGGGCAGGGGCCCCTCATATTCTTGGCCAGATACGCAGTATTTT	CASSLEGRGPSYSWPDTQYF
-	TRBD2	TRBJ2-2	15	TRBV24-1	TGTGCCACCAGTTCGCGACTAGCTAACACCGGGGAGCTGTTTTTT	CATSSRLANTGELFF
-	-	TRBJ1-1	12	TRBV29-1	TGCAGCTCCCTATACCTGAACACTGAAGCTTTCTTT	CSSLYLNTEAFF
few	-	TRBJ1-1	13	TRBV19	TGTGCCAGTAGTATTGGGGCCAGGACTGAAGCTTTCTTT	CASSIGARTEAFF
-	TRBD1	TRBJ1-2	14	TRBV19	TGTGCCAGTACCCACCCCGGGACAGGGTATGGCTACACCTTC	CASTHPGTGYGYTF
-	-	TRBJ2-5	13	TRBV2	TGTGCCAGCAAACGACGGGGGCAAGAGACCCAGTACTTC	CASKRRGQETQYF
-	-	TRBJ1-4	16	TRBV30	TGTGCCTGGAGTGTAGGACACGCGGGGACTAATGAAAAACTGTTTTTT	CAWSVGHAGTNEKLFF
-	-	TRBJ1-5	15	TRBV12-5	TGTGCTAGTGGTTTGCAGGGGTATAGCAATCAGCCCCAGCATTTT	CASGLQGYSNQPQHF
-	-	TRBJ1-2	13	TRBV11-2	TGTGCCAGCAGACAACCGGGAAACTATGGCTACACCTTC	CASRQPGNYGYTF